This section outlines one T cell receptor beta chain sequence together with its context. Per the germline V gene, CDR1 is SGHRS and CDR2 is YFSETQ. Trimming cost V 8 bases and J 1 base, with 7 bases left between them. The CDR3 length is 11 residues. Sequencing was performed with immunoSEQ multiplex PCR; in TCRdb, only in-frame clones are kept and a portion is missing. The table has 200,000 to 250,000 clones, over 80% seen once. This sample is part of a study of blood T cell repertoires in COVID-19. Study-level information: Donors in the United States, Italy and Spain gave samples during acute or convalescent COVID-19.

This clonotype was obtained from a woman in her 30s who had been exposed to COVID-19. The sequencing input was PBMCs or T cells enriched from blood (not recorded which). The V gene is TRBV5-1, the J gene TRBJ2-7; the D gene is possibly TRBD1 (6 bases). The CDR3 sequence is CASTGSYEQYF. CDR3 in DNA: TGCGCCAGTACAGGGTCCTACGAGCAGTACTTC.